This entry concerns a single T cell receptor (beta chain). Antigen specificity is unknown. The entry originates in a study of cytomegalovirus exposure and HLA in healthy donors. With 60 Vbeta and 13 Jbeta primers, the PCR was carried out. Generated by immunoSEQ multiplex PCR, the TCRdb table keeps only in-frame clones and is missing some. The sample lists some 150,000 clones; around 78% were seen once. The germline V gene encodes CDR1 LNHDA and CDR2 SQIVND (reference sequence). This CDR3 is 14 amino acids long. V gave up 5 bases and J gave up 7 bases, with 12 bases separating them. Findings and caveats of the study: The likely explanation for a cluster of highly shared sequence variants was sequencing artifact.

The sample comprised PBMCs. This sequence was found in a woman under 40 in good health and CMV-seropositive. V is TRBV19 and J is TRBJ1-6, with a tentative D call TRBD1 (5 bases). The CDR3 nucleotides read TGTGCCAGTAGTGTACAGGTTGCGAATTCACCCCTCCACTTT. Translating it yields CASSVQVANSPLHF.